Listed below are T cell receptor beta chains from one sample, sequenced in a study of CXCR3-negative and CXCR3-positive naive CD8 T cells. TCRdb reprocessed the 5' RACE reads; each CDR3 protein has one entry and no DNA is given. This table lists tens of thousands of distinct CDR3 sequences. The sequencing input was naive CXCR3+ CD8+ T cells from blood. These receptors were obtained from a human donor in good health. Some clones in this sample may be carry-over from other donors' samples. Each CDR3 is given with its conserved first and last residue. Each record gives: J gene, V gene, CDR3 protein.

TRBJ2-7 TRBV28 CASSHPTRGGSYEQYF
TRBJ1-1 TRBV3-1 CASSPEQVTNTEAFF
TRBJ2-3 TRBV6-2/TRBV6-3 CASSYGLEISTDTQYF
TRBJ1-1 TRBV7-6 CASSPGHNTEAFF
TRBJ2-1 TRBV4-1 CASSQGGEFNQFF
TRBJ2-5 TRBV20-1 CSARDLKGWETQYF
TRBJ2-2 TRBV5-1 CASSYGQGLTGELFF
TRBJ1-1 TRBV30 CAWRENTEAFF
TRBJ2-1 TRBV7-2 CASSLPREGPVYEQFF
TRBJ1-5 TRBV12-3/TRBV12-4 CASSPTTGDQPQHF
TRBJ2-7 TRBV11-2 CASTSGSYEQYF
TRBJ2-7 TRBV6-5 CASSGPTGTLYEQYF
TRBJ2-3 TRBV14 CASTSTHTDTQYF
TRBJ2-2 TRBV19 CASSQLRGGELFF
TRBJ2-5 TRBV5-1 CASRDVGGGETQYF
TRBJ2-2 TRBV28 CASSLYRVAGELFF
TRBJ1-2 TRBV6-6 CAGSYTKGGNSGYGYTF
TRBJ2-3 TRBV27 CASSPHVAGGPTDTQYF
TRBJ1-4 TRBV28 CASSLPPGSNEKLFF
TRBJ1-2 TRBV6-1 CASSAKTGGIDYTF
TRBJ2-1 TRBV12-3/TRBV12-4 CASSLGHTEQFF
TRBJ2-5 TRBV20-1 CSARGRGLETQYF
TRBJ1-1 TRBV11-2 CASSTRGAGLFGEAFF
TRBJ2-7 TRBV6-5 CASSYSQGSTYEQYF
TRBJ2-7 TRBV29-1 CSVERDSPCEQYF
TRBJ2-7 TRBV29-1 CSVVPGGYTDPSSYEQYF
TRBJ2-7 TRBV28 CASSSRGTFYEQYF
TRBJ2-1 TRBV18 CASSPPGPEQFF
TRBJ2-3 TRBV7-6 CASSLSTSGGGADTQYF
TRBJ2-1 TRBV29-1 CSVQPPSSYNEQFF
TRBJ1-1 TRBV29-1 CSVEAVNTEAFF
TRBJ1-5 TRBV7-9 CASSLSAGENQPQHF
TRBJ1-3 TRBV6-5 CASKNPRVTGNTIYF
TRBJ1-1 TRBV7-7 CASSPLPDQNTEAFF
TRBJ2-1 TRBV6-5 CASTRGTGDYNEQFF
TRBJ2-1 TRBV2 CAIELVDAYNEQFF
TRBJ2-5 TRBV28 CASRKGLAVKETQYF
TRBJ2-3 TRBV15 CATSKSFSTDTQYF
TRBJ1-4 TRBV18 CASSPRKSGEKLFF
TRBJ2-7 TRBV5-1 CASSLSQSGTGGYEQYF
TRBJ1-5 TRBV20-1 CSARDLLRGLGEPQHF
TRBJ2-7 TRBV29-1 CSARELGEQYF
TRBJ2-7 TRBV13 CASSLGTARSYEQYF
TRBJ2-7 TRBV5-1 CASSLFGGNYEQYF
TRBJ2-2 TRBV3-1 CASSHSNTGELFF
TRBJ2-3 TRBV29-1 CSVEGTQTSTDTQYF
TRBJ2-3 TRBV2 CASRASGTSTDTQYF
TRBJ2-2 TRBV15 CATSRVATNTGELFF
TRBJ2-3 TRBV15 CATSEGRADTQYF
TRBJ1-1 TRBV4-2 CASSQPDRGFVDTEAFF
TRBJ1-1 TRBV5-1 CASSKDTGEAFF
TRBJ2-1 TRBV6-1 CASGLAGGPNEQFF
TRBJ2-5 TRBV29-1 CSVETGSVETQYF
TRBJ2-1 TRBV11-1 CASSRTGAVNNEQFF